The next 26 T cell receptor beta chains were all read from a single sample in a study of response to subunit inactivated influenza vaccine (dated by TCRdb to 2017 to 2018). Reading the label with the study, this specimen's time point is: 45 days after influenza vaccine administration. The method behind the library was RT-PCR. The sample was run on an Illumina HiSeq 2500. TCRdb passed the public sequencing reads through fastp at Q25 and MiXCR, retaining productive beta sequences. Identical CDR3 protein sequences are pooled into one entry, listed with their most common genes and DNA. Within this sample are 500,000 to 600,000 distinct CDR3 sequences, with around 13% of them counted one time only. Clones ranked in the top ten supply about an eighth of the sample. This specimen consisted of PBMCs from blood, obtained roughly 46 days after vaccination. All receptors derive from a man aged 45-65 years who received an inactivated influenza vaccine. Donor details come from another sample of the same person, matched by shared clones.

This clonotype appeared a few times. V usage is TRBV5-1 and J usage is TRBJ1-6; a weak D match, TRBD1 (6 bases). CDR1 and CDR2 from the germline V gene are SGHRS and YFSETQ. Trimming took 4 bases from V and 0 from J, leaving 11 bases between them. The CDR3 length is 16 residues. The CDR3 loop reads CASSQGRNSYNSPLHF. The CDR3 bases are TGCGCCAGCAGCCAGGGGCGGAACTCCTATAATTCACCCCTCCACTTT.

This clonotype has only a few counts. The CDR3 coding sequence is TGTGCCAGCAGCCGTATAGCGGGGGGTGCTCGAGATACGCAGTATTTT. It specifies CASSRIAGGARDTQYF. The chain recombines TRBV7-2 with TRBJ2-3, with 10 bases fitting TRBD2. The V and J ends lost 5 bases and 5 bases, in that order; junction bases with no gene match: 10. From germline, CDR1 is SGHTA and CDR2 FQGNSA. The CDR3 spans 16 residues.

The genes are TRBV14 and TRBJ1-2; D might be TRBD1 (6 bases). The V gene lost 5 bases and the J gene lost 0 bases, with 13 bases spanning the gap. Germline V lookup: CDR1 SGHDN, CDR2 FVKESK. The CDR3 has 15 amino acids. For the CDR3, the DNA is TGTGCCAGCAGCGCCAGGGGAAAAGCTAACTATGGCTACACCTTC. Protein product: CASSARGKANYGYTF.

There are many counts of this clonotype. This sequence joins TRBV20-1 and TRBJ2-5; 8 bases are shared with TRBD2. Germline V gene lookup returns CDR1 DFQATT and CDR2 SNEGSKA (reference sequence). The V and J ends lost 1 base and 5 bases, in that order; junction bases with no gene match: 6. The CDR3 is 14 amino acids. The CDR3 coding sequence is TGCAGTGCTAGAGGGACTAGCCTGCAGGAGACCCAGTACTTC. It specifies CSARGTSLQETQYF.

This clonotype has more than one count but fewer than ten. This chain links TRBV5-1 with TRBJ2-3, with 14 bases fitting TRBD2. With V trimmed by 0 bases and J by 8 bases, 8 bases remained unmatched. Looked up from germline, CDR1 is SGHRS and CDR2 is YFSETQ. This CDR3 region has 17 residues. CDR3 sequence (DNA): TGCGCCAGCAGCTTGGCCCCGGGACTAGCGGGAGCGTTTACGCAGTATTTT. It codes for CASSLAPGLAGAFTQYF.

At least ten counts were recorded for this clonotype. The chain uses TRBV12-3 or TRBV12-4 and TRBJ2-7; 7 nucleotides agree with TRBD1. This CDR3 is 14 amino acids long. V shed 3 bases and J 0 bases; nucleotides not matched to a gene: 2. CDR3 nucleotides: TGTGCCAGCAGTTTTAACAGGGGCTCCTACGAGCAGTACTTC. Translation gives CASSFNRGSYEQYF.

V gene TRBV20-1 combines with J gene TRBJ2-5; 9 nucleotides align to TRBD1. Unmatched junction bases numbered 5, after V lost 4 bases and J lost 5 bases. This CDR3 contains 13 residues. Per germline, CDR1 DFQATT and CDR2 SNEGSKA (reference sequence). CDR3 nucleotides: TGCAGTGCTACGGGACAGGGAGTGGAGACCCAGTACTTC. Amino acid sequence: CSATGQGVETQYF.

CDR3 in amino acids: CASSPRSSEQYF. In nucleotides, the CDR3 is TGTGCCAGCTCACCACGAAGTAGCGAGCAGTACTTC. V is TRBV18 and J is TRBJ2-7; no firm D call. CDR3 size: 12 residues. Germline values: CDR1 KGHSH, CDR2 LQKENI. V was pared by 1 base and J by 6 bases, with 7 bases between.

In this sample, this clonotype turned up a few times. The chain links TRBV7-2 to TRBJ2-1, with TRBD2 matching over 7 bases. V trimming: 7 bases; J trimming: 5 bases; junction bases outside the gene matches: 8. The V gene's germline CDR1 is SGHTA and CDR2 FQGNSA. The CDR3 sequence is 14 residues long. CDR3 residues: CASTPGLTHNEQFF. CDR3 sequence (DNA): TGTGCCAGCACCCCGGGACTAACACACAATGAGCAGTTCTTC.

This rearrangement joins TRBV7-8 to TRBJ2-3, with a possible D match to TRBD1 (6 bases). Trimming cost V 5 bases and J 0 bases, with 15 bases left between them. This CDR3 contains 16 residues. The germline gives CDR1 SGHVS, CDR2 FQNEAQ. CDR3 loop: CASSPRDTSSTDTQYF. In nucleotides, the CDR3 is TGTGCCAGCAGCCCCCGGGACACCTCTAGCACAGATACGCAGTATTTT.

The chain carries TRBV4-2 and TRBJ2-4; 8 positions agree with TRBD1. The CDR3 runs 19 residues. With V trimmed by 0 bases and J by 0 bases, 10 bases remained unmatched. Germline CDR1 reads LGHNA; CDR2 reads YNFKEQ. The CDR3 loop reads CASSQDGRGLISAKNIQYF. The DNA of the CDR3 is TGTGCCAGCAGCCAAGATGGCAGGGGGCTAATTTCAGCCAAAAACATTCAGTACTTC.

The J gene is TRBJ2-7, the V gene TRBV7-9; 10 bases align to TRBD1. V shed 5 bases, J shed 1 base, and the junction held 8 bases outside the gene matches. There are 16 residues in the CDR3. In germline, CDR1 is SEHNR, CDR2 FQNEAQ (reference sequence). CDR3 amino acids: CASSQTGGGGSYEQYF. As DNA, the CDR3 is TGTGCCAGCAGCCAGACAGGGGGCGGTGGTTCCTACGAGCAGTACTTC.

This clonotype was found a few times. The chain employs TRBV4-3 and TRBJ2-5; D remains ambiguous. Trimming removed 0 bases at V and 5 bases at J, with 13 bases between. This CDR3 contains 15 residues. Germline lookup yields CDR1 LGHNA and CDR2 YSLEER. The DNA for the CDR3 is TGCGCCAGCAGCCAAGATGGCCCGAGCCGGGAGACCCAGTACTTC. Translating it yields CASSQDGPSRETQYF.

On this clonotype: As the CDR3 is not closed by the conserved phenylalanine or tryptophan, this likely results from a read error. In DNA, the CDR3 is TGTGCCACCAGTGATCTGGCCCTGGGTAGCGGGAGGGCCAATGAGCAGTTCATC. As protein: CATSDLALGSGRANEQFI. The chain links TRBV24-1 to TRBJ2-1, with 11 bases matching TRBD2. The trim removed 3 bases at V and 6 bases at J, leaving 12 bases unmatched. The CDR3 is 18 amino acids. Looked up from germline, CDR1 is KGHDR and CDR2 is SFDVKD.

This clonotype occurred a few times. The chain couples TRBV20-1 to TRBJ2-1, with D perhaps given as TRBD1 or TRBD2 (5 bases each). The CDR3 totals 15 residues. Germline V gene sequence: CDR1 DFQATT, CDR2 SNEGSKA (reference sequence). Trimming left V 0 bases short and J 5 bases short, with 14 bases between. CDR3 in amino acids: CSARDEQGANNEQFF. CDR3 nucleotide sequence: TGCAGTGCTAGAGATGAGCAGGGAGCAAACAATGAGCAGTTCTTC.

The rearrangement links TRBV10-2 to TRBJ2-7; TRBD2 matches 14 bases. J was trimmed by 5 bases and V by 2 bases; bases with no gene match: 5. The CDR3 contains 16 residues. Germline V gene sequence: CDR1 WSHSY, CDR2 SAAADI. CDR3 in DNA: TGCGCCAGCAGTGAGCGACTAGCGGGGGGGCATGACGAGCAGTACTTC. Translating gives CASSERLAGGHDEQYF.

This chain connects TRBV6-5 to TRBJ1-1, with D perhaps TRBD1 (6 bases). CDR1 MNHEY and CDR2 SVGAGI come from the germline V gene. Trimming took off 0 bases at V and 11 bases at J, with 13 bases between the two ends. The CDR3 has 13 residues. CDR3 DNA: TGTGCCAGCAGTTACTCAGACCCTAGGGGGGCTTTCTTT. Its translation: CASSYSDPRGAFF.

The chain combines TRBV3-1 with TRBJ2-1; D might be TRBD1 (6 bases). The CDR3 totals 16 residues. Germline V CDR1 and CDR2: LGHDT, YNNKEL (reference sequence). CDR3 loop: CASGDRTASSYNEQFF. The CDR3 DNA is TGTGCTAGTGGGGACCGGACAGCGAGCTCCTACAATGAGCAGTTCTTC.

DNA for the CDR3: TGTGCCAGCACTACAGGGGGGCCCCAGCATTTT. Translating gives CASTTGGPQHF. The rearrangement links TRBV12-3 or TRBV12-4 to TRBJ1-5; TRBD1 agrees at 8 bases. Losses at the gene ends were 7 bases for V and 9 bases for J; bases not matched to a gene: 2. The CDR3 spans 11 residues.

This clonotype was observed many times. The genes are TRBV12-3 or TRBV12-4 and TRBJ1-1, with D possibly matching TRBD1 (5 bases). The germline V and J ends were trimmed by 5 bases and 11 bases, with 12 bases remaining between them. This CDR3 contains 11 residues. The CDR3 region is CASSLRGVAFF. CDR3 coding DNA: TGTGCCAGCAGTCTACGAGGGGTGGCTTTCTTT.

V is TRBV5-6 and J is TRBJ2-6; D unclear. The CDR3 contains 13 residues. The V gene's germline CDR1 is SGHDT and CDR2 YYEEEE. V lost 4 bases and J 4 bases, leaving 6 bases between the germline ends. The CDR3 DNA reads as TGTGCCAGCAGCGGGGTCGGGGCCAACGTCCTGACTTTC. As protein: CASSGVGANVLTF.

A few counts support this clonotype. This sequence joins TRBV4-2 and TRBJ2-7; 9 bases line up with TRBD2. The CDR3 consists of 16 residues. The germline gives CDR1 LGHNA, CDR2 YNFKEQ. J lost 3 bases, V lost 5 bases, and 11 bases had no gene match. The chain's CDR3 is CASSLTSSGNSYEQYF. The CDR3 DNA reads as TGTGCCAGCAGCTTAACCTCTAGCGGGAACAGCTACGAGCAGTACTTC.

This clonotype was counted at least ten times. This chain joins TRBV29-1 and TRBJ2-7; 8 nucleotides align to TRBD2. V shed 5 bases and J 0 bases; nucleotides not matched to a gene: 6. In germline, CDR1 is SQVTM, CDR2 ANQGSEA. The CDR3 sequence is 14 residues long. The CDR3 here is CSVSLLAASYEQYF. DNA of the CDR3: TGCAGCGTTTCTCTACTAGCGGCCTCCTACGAGCAGTACTTC.

This clonotype was observed a few times. This rearrangement joins TRBV9 to TRBJ2-5, with D tentatively TRBD1 or TRBD2 (5 bases each). CDR3 length: 13 residues. Germline V lookup: CDR1 SGDLS, CDR2 YYNGEE. Trimming removed 0 bases at V and 4 bases at J, with 7 bases between. The CDR3 bases are TGTGCCAGCAGCGTAGGGGACGGAGAGACCCAGTACTTC. Protein sequence: CASSVGDGETQYF. Filled out from reference TRBV9 and TRBJ2-5, the complete variable domain reads DSGVTQTPKHLITATGQRVTLRCSPRSGDLSVYWYQQSLDQGLQFLIQYYNGEERAKGNILERFSAQQFPDLHSELNLSSLELGDSALYFCASSVGDGETQYFGPGTRLLVL.

This clonotype was seen more than once but under ten times. The chain employs TRBV7-2 and TRBJ2-1; TRBD2 aligns across 11 bases. Germline V gene data show CDR1 as SGHTA and CDR2 as FQGNSA. The CDR3 totals 15 residues. Unmatched junction bases numbered 5, after V lost 4 bases and J lost 6 bases. Written as DNA, the CDR3 is TGTGCCAGCAGCTCGGGACTAGCGGTATCCAATGAGCAGTTCTTC. Amino acid sequence: CASSSGLAVSNEQFF.

The gene calls are TRBV7-6 and TRBJ2-2, with unresolved D. This CDR3 comprises 16 residues. Trimming left V 2 bases short and J 5 bases short, with 15 bases between. CDR1 is SGHVS and CDR2 is FNYEAQ in the germline V gene. The CDR3 region is CASSLQPLGATGELFF. CDR3 nucleotides: TGTGCCAGCAGCTTACAACCCTTGGGTGCTACCGGGGAGCTGTTTTTT.